The rows below give T cell receptor beta chains drawn from one sample of a study of shared clonotypes between healthy human individuals. TCRdb's copy holds only in-frame clones and misses some; the assay was immunoSEQ multiplex PCR. Among around 990,000 clones listed, approximately 77% were seen once. The sequenced sample consisted of memory CD4+ T cells from PBMCs. All receptors come from a man between 18 and 29 years old in good health. Some clones in this sample may be carry-over from other donors' samples. Each CDR3 is given with its conserved first and last residue. The order of the fields is V gene, D gene, J gene, clone size, CDR3 protein, CDR3 DNA. A D gene is named only where the DNA matches it firmly. The size of a clone is reported for some rows only, either as once, few or many, or as a class for expanded clones.

TRBV6-1,NA,TRBJ2-3,NA,CASKTSRELDTQYF,TGTGCCAGCAAAACTTCCCGGGAGCTAGATACGCAGTATTTT
TRBV6-1,NA,TRBJ1-1,once,CASIREHGNTEAFF,TGTGCCAGCATCAGAGAACATGGGAACACTGAAGCTTTCTTT
TRBV5-1,NA,TRBJ1-1,NA,CASSLARWAGVMNTEAFF,TGCGCCAGCAGCTTGGCCCGTTGGGCAGGGGTGATGAACACTGAAGCTTTCTTT
TRBV7-9,NA,TRBJ2-7,NA,CASSLAGTYEQYF,TGTGCCAGCAGCTTAGCGGGAACCTACGAGCAGTACTTC
TRBV15,TRBD2,TRBJ2-3,many,CATSYGFTGGLDTQYF,TGTGCCACCAGCTACGGTTTTACGGGAGGGCTGGATACGCAGTATTTT
TRBV19,NA,TRBJ1-2,NA,CASSIPGGGAYGYTF,TGTGCCAGTAGTATCCCCGGTGGGGGCGCATATGGCTACACCTTC
TRBV7-9,NA,TRBJ1-2,NA,CASSLSGYYGYTF,TGTGCCAGCAGCTTATCGGGTTACTATGGCTACACCTTC
TRBV6-6,NA,TRBJ1-1,NA,CASTKRTEMNTEAFF,TGTGCCAGCACCAAACGGACGGAAATGAACACTGAAGCTTTCTTT
TRBV4-2,TRBD2,TRBJ2-7,NA,CASSPGTREQYF,TGTGCCAGCAGCCCTGGGACTAGGGAGCAGTACTTC
TRBV6-1,NA,TRBJ1-2,NA,CAASGHGYGYTF,TGTGCAGCGTCCGGTCATGGCTATGGCTACACCTTC
TRBV4-2,NA,TRBJ1-1,few,CASSQDGGSLNTEAFF,TGTGCCAGCAGCCAAGATGGGGGGTCGTTGAACACTGAAGCTTTCTTT
TRBV28,TRBD1,TRBJ1-2,once,CASSRTGGANYGYTF,TGTGCCAGCAGCCGGACAGGGGGCGCTAACTATGGCTACACCTTC
TRBV6-6,NA,TRBJ1-1,few,CATGSAEAFF,TGTGCCACCGGCTCGGCTGAAGCTTTCTTT
TRBV30,NA,TRBJ1-4,NA,CAWSVQADEKLFF,TGTGCCTGGAGTGTACAAGCAGATGAAAAACTGTTTTTT
TRBV18,TRBD2,TRBJ2-5,NA,CASSRGTSGQETQYF,TGTGCCAGCTCCCGGGGGACTAGCGGACAAGAGACCCAGTACTTC
TRBV5-6,TRBD1,TRBJ2-3,NA,CASSLTGKPTDTQYF,TGTGCCAGCAGCCTGACAGGGAAACCCACAGATACGCAGTATTTT
TRBV28,NA,TRBJ2-1,NA,CASTGGVYNEQFF,TGTGCCAGCACCGGCGGGGTCTACAATGAGCAGTTCTTC
TRBV9,TRBD1,TRBJ2-5,NA,CASSVEGTGGLETQYF,TGTGCCAGCAGCGTAGAAGGGACAGGGGGCTTAGAGACCCAGTACTTC
TRBV7-2,NA,TRBJ1-1,NA,CASSEFTEAFF,TGTGCCAGCAGCGAATTCACTGAAGCTTTCTTT
TRBV5-1,NA,TRBJ2-7,NA,CASSLAGYSGGYEQYF,TGCGCCAGCAGCTTGGCCGGTTACAGCGGTGGCTACGAGCAGTACTTC
TRBV25-1,NA,TRBJ1-1,NA,CASSDDRLNTEAFF,TGTGCCAGCAGTGACGACAGACTGAACACTGAAGCTTTCTTT
TRBV5-6,TRBD1,TRBJ2-5,NA,CASSPIGQGQETQYF,TGTGCCAGCAGCCCGATCGGACAGGGGCAAGAGACCCAGTACTTC
TRBV11-1,TRBD2,TRBJ2-7,NA,CASSLFQGTSGRHEQYF,TGTGCCAGCAGCTTGTTCCAAGGGACTAGCGGGAGACACGAGCAGTACTTC
TRBV7-8,NA,TRBJ2-7,once,CASSLGSLSEQYF,TGTGCCAGCAGCTTGGGCAGTCTTAGCGAGCAGTACTTC
TRBV5-1,TRBD1,TRBJ2-5,NA,CASSHGTGEETQYF,TGCGCCAGCAGCCATGGGACAGGGGAAGAGACCCAGTACTTC
TRBV5-5,NA,TRBJ2-5,NA,CASSLEAAPALQAAQYF,TGTGCCAGCAGCTTGGAAGCGGCCCCTGCCTTACAAGCGGCCCAGTACTTC
TRBV2,TRBD2,TRBJ2-2,few,CASRSWASGSKGTGELFF,TGTGCCAGCAGATCCTGGGCTAGCGGGAGTAAGGGAACCGGGGAGCTGTTTTTT
TRBV7-2,NA,TRBJ2-7,NA,CASSLTTVSYEQYF,TGTGCCAGCAGCTTAACGACAGTCTCCTACGAGCAGTACTTC
TRBV9,NA,TRBJ1-4,few,CASSVEVGEFEKLFF,TGTGCCAGCAGCGTAGAGGTGGGGGAGTTTGAAAAACTGTTTTTT
TRBV6-1,TRBD2,TRBJ2-7,once,CASSPFGGSGEQYF,TGTGCCAGCAGTCCATTCGGCGGGAGTGGCGAGCAGTACTTC
TRBV7-9,NA,TRBJ2-5,NA,CASSLPEGLSETQYF,TGTGCCAGCAGCTTACCAGAGGGGTTATCAGAGACCCAGTACTTC